One and the same sample provided the 14 T cell receptor beta chains below, sequenced in a study of T cells in Graves' hyperthyroidism and ophthalmopathy. The TCR beta CDR3 regions underwent amplification using RNA transcripts as the source. An initial round of RT-PCR targeting the TCR CDR3 relied on the HTBI primer set. TCRdb re-called the multiplex PCR reads with MiXCR, one entry per CDR3 protein. The sample contains about 550,000 distinct CDR3 sequences, more than 20% of which appear only once. The sequencing input was blood. Receptors were obtained from a man between 18 and 29 years old with Graves' hyperthyroidism.

This clonotype showed up many times. The CDR3 sequence: CASSLQGNFYEQYF. Here the CDR3 DNA reads TGTGCCAGCAGTTTACAGGGGAACTTCTACGAGCAGTACTTC. The J gene is TRBJ2-7, the V gene TRBV12-3 or TRBV12-4; tentative D call: TRBD1 (6 bases). V dropped 2 bases and J dropped 3 bases, with 11 bases sitting between them. This CDR3 is 14 amino acids long.

The rearrangement links TRBV3-1 to TRBJ2-2; maybe TRBD1 (5 bases). The V end was cut by 1 base, the J end by 2 bases, with 11 bases between. CDR3 size: 16 residues. Germline values: CDR1 LGHDT, CDR2 YNNKEL (reference sequence). The CDR3 protein is CASSQGRRTNTGELFF. DNA for the CDR3: TGTGCCAGCAGCCAAGGACGAAGGACAAACACCGGGGAGCTGTTTTTT.

This clonotype was seen repeatedly, ten times or more. J is TRBJ2-5 and V is TRBV4-1, with TRBD2 as a possible D gene (5 bases). Trimming stripped 2 bases from V and 5 bases from J, with 9 bases between. Per germline, CDR1 MGHRA and CDR2 YSYEKL. This CDR3 contains 13 residues. The CDR3 DNA is TGCGCCAGCAGCCAATGGCGAGGGGAGACCCAGTACTTC. Translation: CASSQWRGETQYF.

This clonotype has at least ten counts. The rearrangement links TRBV9 to TRBJ1-3; TRBD1 matches 7 bases. Trimming removed 4 bases from V and 2 bases from J; junction bases left unmatched: 6. This CDR3 contains 15 residues. Germline V gives CDR1 SGDLS, CDR2 YYNGEE. The chain's CDR3 is CASSSQGITGNTIYF. The CDR3 DNA follows: TGTGCCAGCAGCTCACAGGGGATCACTGGAAACACCATATATTTT.

V is TRBV5-6 and J is TRBJ1-5, with TRBD1 identical over 8 bases. Germline V gene lookup returns CDR1 SGHDT and CDR2 YYEEEE. After removal of 4 bases from V and 1 base from J, the junction contained 7 bases not matched to a gene. The length of the CDR3 is 16 residues. The CDR3 loop is CASSLLRTGSNQPQHF. CDR3 bases: TGTGCCAGCAGCCTACTCAGGACAGGGAGCAATCAGCCCCAGCATTTT. The full variable domain, its missing parts supplied by reference TRBV5-6 and TRBJ1-5, is DAGVTQSPTHLIKTRGQQVTLRCSPKSGHDTVSWYQQALGQGPQFIFQYYEEEERQRGNFPDRFSGHQFPNYSSELNVNALLLGDSALYLCASSLLRTGSNQPQHFGDGTRLSIL.

This clonotype was seen many times. The J gene is TRBJ2-5, the V gene TRBV27, with TRBD2 matching over 16 bases. Losses at the gene ends were 7 bases for V and 2 bases for J; bases not matched to a gene: 4. CDR3 length: 16 amino acids. Germline CDR1 is MNHEY and CDR2 is SMNVEV (reference sequence). CDR3 residues: CASIGTSGGAQETQYF. The CDR3 DNA reads as TGTGCCAGCATTGGGACTAGCGGGGGGGCACAAGAGACCCAGTACTTC.

This clonotype appeared many times. The chain combines TRBV12-3 or TRBV12-4 with TRBJ1-2; 7 bases match TRBD1. CDR3 length: 16 amino acids. Trimming at V came to 3 bases and at J to 4 bases, leaving 11 bases not matched to a gene. CDR3 sequence reads: CASSFGDSSRPYGYTF. The CDR3 region has the DNA TGTGCCAGCAGTTTTGGGGACAGCTCCCGCCCCTATGGCTACACCTTC.

The sample holds many counts of this clonotype. V usage is TRBV2 and J usage is TRBJ2-5; D remains unclear. Germline values: CDR1 SNHLY, CDR2 FYNNEI. The CDR3 consists of 12 residues. With 10 bases removed from V and 2 bases from J, the gap between germline ends came to 11 bases. The CDR3 DNA reads TGTGCCACTTCTATGGGGCAAGAGACCCAGTACTTC. Its protein product is CATSMGQETQYF.

This clonotype was detected a few times. The rearrangement uses TRBV7-2 and TRBJ1-3; D unresolved. CDR1 and CDR2 from the germline V gene are SGHTA and FQGNSA. Trimming took off 0 bases at V and 0 bases at J, with 9 bases between the two ends. The CDR3 totals 16 residues. The CDR3 loop is CASSLAGLSSGNTIYF. CDR3 sequence (DNA): TGTGCCAGCAGCTTAGCTGGATTGAGCTCTGGAAACACCATATATTTT.

In its sample, this clonotype was seen a few times. The junction departs from germline at one end; a sequencing error may be responsible. The chain recombines TRBV19 with TRBJ1-1; D is ambiguous. Germline CDR1 LNHDA, CDR2 SQIVND (reference sequence). The CDR3 runs to 13 residues. CDR3 nucleotides: TGTGCCAGTAGTTCGGGTTTGAACACTGAAGCTTGCTTT. The encoded protein is CASSSGLNTEACF.

This clonotype came up once. V and J are TRBV19 and TRBJ1-2, with no clear D. Germline V gives CDR1 LNHDA, CDR2 SQIVND (reference sequence). The V end lost 7 bases, the J end lost 4 bases, and 10 bases lay between the germline ends. This CDR3 has 12 residues. The CDR3 DNA follows: TGTGCCAGTAATTCCGGAGGCTATGGCTACACCTTC. The encoded protein is CASNSGGYGYTF.

The rearrangement joins TRBV11-2 to TRBJ1-6; TRBD1 is a possible D gene (5 bases). Germline lookup yields CDR1 SGHAT and CDR2 FQNNGV. The CDR3 extends over 16 amino acids. Trimming removed 4 bases from V and 7 bases from J, with 17 bases in between. CDR3 amino acids: CASSWGRGMGNSPLHF. The CDR3 nucleotides are TGTGCCAGCAGCTGGGGACGGGGCATGGGAAATTCACCCCTCCACTTT. Based on the CDR3 plus reference TRBV11-2 and TRBJ1-6, the full variable domain is EAGVAQSPRYKIIEKRQSVAFWCNPISGHATLYWYQQILGQGPKLLIQFQNNGVVDDSQLPKDRFSAERLKGVDSTLKIQPAKLEDSAVYLCASSWGRGMGNSPLHFGNGTRLTVT.

This clonotype was detected ten times or more. The chain employs TRBV28 and TRBJ2-7, with a possible D match to TRBD2 (5 bases). The CDR3 extends over 12 amino acids. V was trimmed by 7 bases and J by 4 bases, leaving 11 bases between them. The germline gives CDR1 MDHEN, CDR2 SYDVKM. The CDR3 reads CASMRVGYEQYF. The CDR3 bases are TGTGCCAGCATGAGGGTGGGGTACGAGCAGTACTTC.

A remark on this clonotype: An end of the junction differs from the germline gene, which may be a read error. The rearrangement joins TRBV12-3 or TRBV12-4 to TRBJ1-1; 8 positions agree with TRBD1. The CDR3 covers 12 residues. The CDR3 region is CAGSRGQGQAFF. DNA of the CDR3: TGTGCCGGCAGCCGCGGACAGGGCCAAGCTTTCTTT.